A selection of T cell receptor beta chains follows, all from one sample in a study of shared clonotypes between healthy human individuals. Profiling relied on immunoSEQ multiplex PCR, and the TCRdb table lists in-frame clones only, not all of them. Altogether some 490,000 clones are present, approximately 78% being singletons, with the ten largest covering about 11%. Specimen: PBMCs. These receptors all come from a woman aged 40 to 50 in good health. Some clones in this sample may be carry-over from other donors' samples. Both conserved end residues are part of each CDR3.

CSAFTGTGQPQHF,13,TRBV29-1,TRBJ1-5
CASRTFRDRGPPEQFF,16,TRBV19,TRBJ2-1
CASSLRLRGGTEAFF,15,TRBV28,TRBJ1-1
CASSPPTGTEGYTF,14,TRBV18,TRBJ1-2
CASSSARGQGERYWIPGELFF,21,TRBV28,TRBJ2-2
CASQAGTDTQYF,12,TRBV6-5,TRBJ2-3
CASSLGTGGANTGELFF,17,TRBV7-8,TRBJ2-2
CASSWGLAVFF,11,TRBV27,TRBJ2-7
CASSPVTTGELFF,13,TRBV18,TRBJ2-2
CASSPTNTEAFF,12,TRBV7-9,TRBJ1-1
CASRGQATNYGYTF,14,TRBV2,TRBJ1-2
CATSRAQGQGGGETQYF,17,TRBV15,TRBJ2-5
CASSLQWLDTQYF,13,TRBV4-1,TRBJ2-3
CASSYTGTDGEKLFF,15,TRBV6-5,TRBJ1-4
CAWSRGLQPQHF,12,TRBV30,TRBJ1-5
CATSGRGVRNQPQHF,15,TRBV15,TRBJ1-5
CASSQDDENSPLHF,14,TRBV4-2,TRBJ1-6
CASSLVVAGTTEAFF,15,TRBV5-1,TRBJ1-1
CASSLDPSGINEQYF,15,TRBV5-5,TRBJ2-7
CASSLSAPGAPYEQYF,16,TRBV5-1,TRBJ2-7
CASSPGFGEQYF,12,TRBV27,TRBJ2-7
CASSTLSRDHNTEAFF,16,TRBV27,TRBJ1-1
CASSPAWTGRNTIYF,15,TRBV7-6,TRBJ1-3
CSVPGQAYEQYF,12,TRBV29-1,TRBJ2-7
CASSPNPLGQGSSYEQYF,18,TRBV5-1,TRBJ2-7
CASSYAGTEAANEQFF,16,TRBV6-5,TRBJ2-1
CASSFTRQDTDTQYF,15,TRBV18,TRBJ2-3
CASLPEPGREQFF,13,TRBV5-1,TRBJ2-1
CASNINAGGKDEKLFF,16,TRBV19,TRBJ1-4
CASSLLPGQGFFF,13,TRBV28,TRBJ2-4
CASSYGEETQYF,12,TRBV6-6,TRBJ2-5
CATSRVGSHEQFF,13,TRBV15,TRBJ2-1
CASSQFGTDTQYF,13,TRBV18,TRBJ2-3
CASSLLDEQYF,11,TRBV11-2,TRBJ2-7
CASSVWGWEDNEQFF,15,TRBV9,TRBJ2-1
CASSIDLQGGTGELFF,16,TRBV19,TRBJ2-2
CALGTDYNEQFF,12,TRBV28,TRBJ2-1
CASSPYSNQPQHF,13,TRBV27,TRBJ1-5
CASSLGEGTSGETQYF,16,TRBV7-2,TRBJ2-5
CASAGGRREGANEQFF,16,TRBV4-2,TRBJ2-1
CASSLEREIIGNEQFF,16,TRBV27,TRBJ2-1
CASSERQGPATNEKLFF,17,TRBV6-4,TRBJ1-4
CASSPPAGQETQYF,14,TRBV25-1,TRBJ2-5
CASNSGGLYSNQPQHF,16,TRBV19,TRBJ1-5